Below are 5 T cell receptor beta chains sequenced from a single sample in a study of shared clonotypes between healthy human individuals. Here immunoSEQ multiplex PCR was the method, and the copy in TCRdb shows in-frame clones only, minus some. In the table there are over a million clones, over 95% of which are singletons. The specimen was naive CD4+ T cells sorted from blood. Sample subset: CD45RA+ positively selected. The receptors stem from a man aged 25-45 years in good health.

The J gene is TRBJ2-3, the V gene TRBV21-1; the table's D gene call, TRBD1, was not cross checked with the DNA. TRBV21-1 is labeled a pseudogene. The CDR3 consists of 19 residues. The CDR3 here is CASANPREGTGRSADTQYF. As DNA, the CDR3 is TGTGCCAGCGCCAATCCCCGAGAGGGGACAGGGAGGTCGGCAGATACGCAGTATTTT.

This chain joins TRBV7-9 and TRBJ1-3; D is unresolved. From germline, CDR1 is SEHNR and CDR2 FQNEAQ (reference sequence). The V gene lost 1 base and the J gene lost 4 bases, with 5 bases spanning the gap. CDR3 length equals 13 residues. CDR3 in amino acids: CASSLVTGNTIYF. CDR3 sequence (DNA): TGTGCCAGCAGCTTAGTGACAGGAAACACCATATATTTT.

With respect to this clone: Additional DNA sequences in this sample encode the identical CDR3. The chain has TRBV18 and TRBJ2-7; 7 nucleotides align to TRBD1. This CDR3 has 14 amino acids. V lost 3 bases and J lost 5; bases outside the gene matches: 7. Germline loops: CDR1 KGHSH, CDR2 LQKENI. The CDR3 protein is CASSPTNRGHEQYF. CDR3 sequence (DNA): TGTGCCAGCTCACCCACAAACAGGGGCCACGAGCAGTACTTC.

This clone was found once. The rearrangement uses TRBV4-1 and TRBJ1-2; no clear D. Germline V gene lookup returns CDR1 MGHRA and CDR2 YSYEKL. The CDR3 runs to 16 residues. Trimming shortened V by 0 bases and J by 1 base, and 12 bases separated the two germline ends. The CDR3 is CASSQDSGRVNYGYTF. The DNA of the CDR3 is TGCGCCAGCAGCCAAGATTCGGGTAGGGTTAACTATGGCTACACCTTC.

The rearrangement uses TRBV7-9 and TRBJ1-3; unclear D gene. Germline lookup yields CDR1 SEHNR and CDR2 FQNEAQ (reference sequence). The V gene lost 3 bases and the J gene lost 2 bases, with 8 bases spanning the gap. The CDR3 has 14 residues. Written as DNA, the CDR3 is TGTGCCAGCAGCTTTGGCAGTACTGGAAACACCATATATTTT. Residues: CASSFGSTGNTIYF.